Listed below are T cell receptor beta chains from one sample, sequenced in a study of blood T cell repertoires in COVID-19. TCRdb keeps only in-frame clones here, not all; method: immunoSEQ multiplex PCR. The repertoire holds about 70,000 clones, approximately 88% seen once, with 2% to 2.5% in the top ten. The sequenced material came from peripheral blood. Receptors originate from a human donor in a cohort sampled during active COVID-19. CDR3s include the opening cysteine and the closing phenylalanine or tryptophan. D genes are given only for firm matches.

j_call,d_call,v_call,cdr3_aa,cdr3_nt
TRBJ1-3,-,TRBV7-8,CASSLTVFSGNTIYF,TGTGCCAGCAGCCTGACAGTCTTCTCTGGAAACACCATATATTTT
TRBJ2-5,TRBD1,TRBV7-3,CASSLTGTGEETQYF,TGTGCCAGCAGCCTGACCGGGACAGGGGAGGAGACCCAGTACTTC
TRBJ2-7,-,TRBV19,CASSGWDSPYEQYF,TGTGCCAGTAGTGGATGGGACTCCCCCTACGAGCAGTACTTC
TRBJ1-2,-,TRBV29-1,CSVEARFNYGYTF,TGCAGCGTTGAAGCGAGGTTCAACTATGGCTACACCTTC
TRBJ1-2,TRBD1,TRBV2,CASSRTGSGYTF,TGTGCCAGCAGTCGGACAGGGAGCGGCTACACCTTC
TRBJ2-3,-,TRBV4-2,CASSQIGGGRTDTQYF,TGTGCCAGCAGCCAAATAGGGGGGGGACGCACAGATACGCAGTATTTT
TRBJ2-7,-,TRBV10-1,CASSEGSLVGGYEQYF,TGCGCCAGCAGTGAGGGATCCCTAGTGGGAGGCTACGAGCAGTACTTC
TRBJ2-7,TRBD2,TRBV7-2,CASSQGLAGGNDEQYF,TGTGCCAGCAGCCAGGGACTAGCGGGAGGTAACGATGAGCAGTACTTC
TRBJ2-1,TRBD2,TRBV18,CASSQQEVRGGYHNEQFF,TGTGCCAGCTCACAACAAGAGGTCCGGGGGGGCTATCACAATGAGCAGTTCTTC
TRBJ1-5,TRBD1,TRBV7-9,CASSPGQGLWEPQHF,TGTGCCAGCAGCCCGGGACAGGGGTTGTGGGAGCCCCAGCATTTT
TRBJ1-1,TRBD1,TRBV10-3,CAISESSGPGGGRRTEAFF,TGTGCCATCAGTGAGTCGTCGGGCCCAGGGGGCGGAAGAAGGACTGAAGCTTTCTTT
TRBJ2-4,TRBD1,TRBV6-2/TRBV6-3,CASSYSPGQTINIQYF,TGTGCCAGCAGTTACTCGCCGGGACAGACAATAAACATTCAGTACTTC
TRBJ2-1,TRBD2,TRBV5-1,CASGAGWYNEQFF,TGCGCCAGTGGAGCGGGATGGTACAATGAGCAGTTCTTC
TRBJ1-1,TRBD1,TRBV29-1,CSVRARQGNTEAFF,TGCAGCGTCAGAGCTAGACAGGGGAACACTGAAGCTTTCTTT